These T cell receptor beta chains were read from a single sample in a study of tumor-infiltrating lymphocytes in primary liver carcinoma. In TCRdb, the multiplex PCR reads were re-called with MiXCR into one record per CDR3 protein. The sample has just under 95,000 distinct CDR3 sequences; around 68% are singletons. Sample: tumor-adjacent normal liver tissue. These receptor sequences come from a man aged 40-49 years with primary liver carcinoma and hepatitis B virus infection. Both conserved end residues are part of each CDR3. Fields, in order: D gene, clone size, V gene, J gene, CDR3 protein. D genes are given only for firm matches. A clone size is listed for some rows: how often the clone was seen (once, few, many), or a class if it is expanded.

TRBD2,NA,TRBV4-1,TRBJ2-3,CASSQEPSGTDAQYF
NA,NA,TRBV11-2,TRBJ1-2,CASSADRSSGYTF
NA,NA,TRBV11-2,TRBJ2-1,CASSLDIGIAMGQQFF
NA,NA,TRBV5-6,TRBJ2-1,CASRSGAVGDEQFF
NA,few,TRBV11-2,TRBJ2-3,CASSPGYRSGDTQYF
NA,few,TRBV7-9,TRBJ2-5,CASRGRAGGPKTQYF
TRBD1,NA,TRBV24-1,TRBJ2-5,CATSDPLVGQEETQYF
NA,NA,TRBV6-1,TRBJ2-1,CATRESYNEQFF
TRBD2,NA,TRBV20-1,TRBJ2-7,CSARDPLAGSYWGGQYF
NA,NA,TRBV11-2,TRBJ2-3,CTSSLAQLSTDMQYF
TRBD1,many,TRBV28,TRBJ1-1,CASRPRPGQGNTEAFF
TRBD1,NA,TRBV11-2,TRBJ1-1,CANSLDRVGGNSEAFF
TRBD1,many,TRBV30,TRBJ2-7,CAWSVLTGGFDEQYF
TRBD1,NA,TRBV4-1,TRBJ2-1,CASSHLVVGQGAISSYNEQFF
TRBD1,few,TRBV28,TRBJ2-5,CASSSGGAETQYF
NA,once,TRBV12-3/TRBV12-4,TRBJ2-1,CASRIEGGDEQFF
NA,NA,TRBV6-4,TRBJ1-5,CASSETSNQPQHF
NA,many,TRBV12-3/TRBV12-4,TRBJ1-4,CASSYGANEKLFF
NA,NA,TRBV29-1,TRBJ1-1,CSVSGARNIMNTEAFF
NA,NA,TRBV14,TRBJ2-7,CASSRRDFGYEQYF
TRBD1,NA,TRBV29-1,TRBJ2-7,CSGGTGNSHKQCF
NA,few,TRBV18,TRBJ1-5,CASSLLDGSNQPQHF